What follows are 2 T cell receptor beta chains derived from one specimen sequenced in a study of control samples from healthy donors and cancer patients. Data came from immunoSEQ multiplex PCR; TCRdb stores just in-frame clones and leaves some out. The repertoire has about 92,000 clones, 82% of them found once; the top ten carry roughly 9.8%. The sample taken for sequencing was blood. The receptor source for this set is a woman aged 60-75 years in good health.

This clone has a single count. The chain links TRBV12-3 or TRBV12-4 to TRBJ1-1, with D uncertain. Trimming left V 6 bases short and J 8 bases short, with 16 bases between. This CDR3 is built from 13 residues. The CDR3 loop is CASRPRAAREAFF. CDR3 coding DNA: TGTGCCAGCAGACCAAGGGCAGCTAGAGAAGCTTTCTTT.

This chain connects TRBV6-1 to TRBJ1-5; D not resolved. CDR3 length equals 16 residues. Germline assignment: CDR1 MNHNS and CDR2 SASEGT. V dropped 2 bases and J dropped 0 bases, with 11 bases sitting between them. The CDR3, as DNA: TGTGCCAGCAGTGAATCGTCGAGTTATAGCAATCAGCCCCAGCATTTT. This codes for CASSESSSYSNQPQHF.